The 24 T cell receptor beta chains below all came from one sample that was sequenced in a study of response to subunit inactivated influenza vaccine. In TCRdb, the RT-PCR reads were re-called with MiXCR into one record per CDR3 protein. The data show 800,000 or so distinct CDR3 sequences, over 20% seen once. The sequenced sample was PBMCs from blood, obtained around 5 days after vaccination. Receptor source: a man aged 50-60 years who received an inactivated influenza vaccine.

This clonotype has just a few counts. V is TRBV7-8 and J is TRBJ2-7, with TRBD1 matching over 8 bases. The germline V gene has CDR1 SGHVS and CDR2 FQNEAQ. The CDR3 runs to 14 residues. V dropped 4 bases and J dropped 3; count of bases not matched to a gene: 5. The CDR3 DNA follows: TGTGCCAGCAGCTCGTCAGGGGGCTTCTACGAGCAGTACTTC. Translated: CASSSSGGFYEQYF.

The gene calls are TRBV19 and TRBJ2-7, with 9 nucleotides matching TRBD1. V lost 2 bases and J lost 5; bases outside the gene matches: 7. This CDR3 is 15 amino acids long. The V gene's germline CDR1 is LNHDA and CDR2 SQIVND (reference sequence). CDR3 in amino acids: CASSITGQGFDEQYF. CDR3 DNA sequence: TGTGCCAGTAGTATAACGGGACAGGGTTTTGACGAGCAGTACTTC. Combining the CDR3 with reference TRBV19 and TRBJ2-7 gives the whole variable domain DGGITQSPKYLFRKEGQNVTLSCEQNLNHDAMYWYRQDPGQGLRLIYYSQIVNDFQKGDIAEGYSVSREKKESFPLTVTSAQKNPTAFYLCASSITGQGFDEQYFGPGTRLTVT.

The chain recombines TRBV24-1 with TRBJ2-4, with 12 bases lining up with TRBD2. From germline, CDR1 is KGHDR and CDR2 SFDVKD. With 4 bases clipped from V and 8 bases from J, the junction kept 5 bases outside the gene matches. This CDR3 spans 15 amino acids. The CDR3 sequence is CATSETSGSSDIQYF. The CDR3 DNA is TGTGCCACCAGTGAGACTAGCGGGAGTTCTGACATTCAGTACTTC.

This clonotype has a handful of counts. The chain recombines TRBV24-1 with TRBJ2-2; unclear D gene. The CDR3 runs 16 residues. The germline V gene encodes CDR1 KGHDR and CDR2 SFDVKD. The V gene lost 1 base and the J gene lost 6 bases, with 14 bases spanning the gap. The CDR3 nucleotides read TGTGCCACCAGTGATTTAGGAGCTAACCTTCCCGGGGAGCTGTTTTTT. Amino acid sequence: CATSDLGANLPGELFF.

This chain connects TRBV20-1 to TRBJ2-7; 9 positions agree with TRBD1. The germline V gene has CDR1 DFQATT and CDR2 SNEGSKA (reference sequence). The CDR3 totals 16 residues. Losses at the gene ends were 3 bases for V and 5 bases for J; bases not matched to a gene: 14. The CDR3 here is CSASPAGRTGEDEQYF. The CDR3 DNA is TGCAGTGCTAGCCCCGCCGGGAGGACAGGGGAAGACGAGCAGTACTTC.

This clonotype was detected only once. The V call is TRBV5-1, the J call TRBJ1-2; possibly TRBD1 for D (6 bases). CDR3 length: 11 amino acids. Trimming left V 5 bases short and J 11 bases short, with 13 bases between. Germline V gene data show CDR1 as SGHRS and CDR2 as YFSETQ. CDR3 sequence: CASRSQGAYTF. DNA of the CDR3: TGCGCCAGCAGGTCACAGGGAGCTTACACCTTC.

CDR3 amino acids: CASGGPGTEAFF. The CDR3 DNA follows: TGCGCCTCAGGGGGCCCGGGGACTGAAGCTTTCTTT. The V and J genes are TRBV4-3 and TRBJ1-1; 8 nucleotides match TRBD1. CDR1 is LGHNA, CDR2 YSLEER, per germline. V was pared by 11 bases and J by 5 bases, with 7 bases of the junction left unmatched. The CDR3 covers 12 residues.

This clonotype was seen repeatedly, ten times or more. V usage is TRBV29-1 and J usage is TRBJ2-7, with TRBD2 as a possible D gene (6 bases). V was cut by 1 base and J by 2 bases, with 15 bases left in between. CDR1 SQVTM and CDR2 ANQGSEA come from the germline V gene. The length of the CDR3 is 15 residues. The CDR3 nucleotides read TGCAGCGTTGAAGGCCGGGACTTTGGGACCTACGAGCAGTACTTC. The encoded protein is CSVEGRDFGTYEQYF.

This clonotype was counted many times. Mismatch with germline at one junction end may stem from a read error. The chain joins TRBV5-1 to TRBJ2-3; D might be TRBD2 (6 bases). Germline loops: CDR1 SGHRS, CDR2 YFSETQ. This CDR3 spans 14 amino acids. CDR3 amino acids: CASSLGTRTDTQYF. As DNA, the CDR3 is TGTGCCAGCAGCTTAGGGACTCGCACAGATACGCAGTATTTT. The full variable domain, completed using reference TRBV5-1 and TRBJ2-3, is KAGVTQTPRYLIKTRGQQVTLSCSPISGHRSVSWYQQTPGQGLQFLFEYFSETQRNKGNFPGRFSGRQFSNSRSEMNVSTLELGDSALYLCASSLGTRTDTQYFGPGTRLTVL.

This sequence joins TRBV9 and TRBJ2-3, with TRBD2 matching over 9 bases. J was trimmed by 6 bases and V by 2 bases; bases with no gene match: 10. Germline V gene sequence: CDR1 SGDLS, CDR2 YYNGEE. CDR3 length equals 16 residues. In nucleotides, the CDR3 is TGTGCCAGCAGCGTCCTAGCGGGGTCCCCCGGGGATACGCAGTATTTT. Translation gives CASSVLAGSPGDTQYF.

The chain employs TRBV20-1 and TRBJ1-5; a possible D gene is TRBD1 (5 bases). Trimming took off 4 bases at V and 4 bases at J, with 8 bases between the two ends. This CDR3 spans 12 amino acids. The V gene's germline CDR1 is DFQATT and CDR2 SNEGSKA (reference sequence). The DNA for the CDR3 is TGCAGTGCTACAGGGTTGAATCAGCCCCAGCATTTT. Translating gives CSATGLNQPQHF.

The table lists this clonotype with a few counts. The chain employs TRBV20-1 and TRBJ2-1; D not resolved. Germline V gene sequence: CDR1 DFQATT, CDR2 SNEGSKA (reference sequence). The CDR3 length is 10 residues. Trimming removed 6 bases from V and 8 bases from J, with 8 bases in between. The CDR3 reads CSARRDEQFF. For the CDR3, the DNA is TGCAGTGCCAGACGGGATGAGCAGTTCTTC.

There are many counts of this clonotype. The rearrangement links TRBV29-1 to TRBJ2-2, with no clear D. Germline CDR1 and CDR2: SQVTM and ANQGSEA. The V and J ends lost 8 bases and 0 bases respectively, with 13 bases between them. The CDR3 contains 14 residues. DNA of the CDR3: TGCAGCACCGACGGAGTATCGAACACCGGGGAGCTGTTTTTT. Translation gives CSTDGVSNTGELFF.

The rearrangement uses TRBV5-1 and TRBJ1-4, with D possibly matching TRBD1 (5 bases). This CDR3 spans 15 amino acids. Germline CDR1 and CDR2: SGHRS and YFSETQ. V was pared by 4 bases and J by 2 bases, with 12 bases between. The CDR3 region has the DNA TGCGCCAGCAGCAAGCAGGGAGTGACTAATGAAAAACTGTTTTTT. Its translation is CASSKQGVTNEKLFF.

V usage is TRBV3-1 and J usage is TRBJ2-2; 8 bases are a match to TRBD2. Trimming took 3 bases from V and 5 from J; bases not matched to a gene: 8. CDR3 length: 16 amino acids. CDR1 is LGHDT, CDR2 YNNKEL, per germline (reference sequence). The CDR3 coding sequence is TGTGCCAGCAGCCAGGTGCTAGCGGGCGAGACCGGGGAGCTGTTTTTT. Residues: CASSQVLAGETGELFF. Using reference TRBV3-1 and TRBJ2-2 for the parts outside the CDR3, the full variable domain is DTAVSQTPKYLVTQMGNDKSIKCEQNLGHDTMYWYKQDSKKFLKIMFSYNNKELIINETVPNRFSPKSPDKAHLNLHINSLELGDSAVYFCASSQVLAGETGELFFGEGSRLTVL.

In this sample, this clonotype turned up many times. Here the CDR3 DNA reads TGTGCCAGCAGTTGGACAGGCTATTCAGAGACCCAGTACTTC. This encodes CASSWTGYSETQYF. The gene calls are TRBV12-3 or TRBV12-4 and TRBJ2-5; 7 bases map to TRBD1. The CDR3 is 14 amino acids. Trimming at V came to 4 bases and at J to 4 bases, leaving 6 bases not matched to a gene.

This clonotype came up a few times. This chain connects TRBV5-1 to TRBJ2-3; 8 nucleotides match TRBD1. V shed 0 bases, J shed 4 bases, and the junction held 1 base outside the gene matches. The CDR3 runs to 14 residues. Germline V gives CDR1 SGHRS, CDR2 YFSETQ. The CDR3 nucleotides are TGCGCCAGCAGCTTGGAACAGGGGGCAGATACGCAGTATTTT. It specifies CASSLEQGADTQYF.

The V gene is TRBV18, the J gene TRBJ1-1; no reliable D call. CDR1 is KGHSH and CDR2 is LQKENI in the germline V gene. Deletions cut 5 bases from V and 5 bases from J, with 6 bases between. This CDR3 region has 11 residues. The DNA of the CDR3 is TGTGCCAGCTCATGGCGGACTGAAGCTTTCTTT. Translating gives CASSWRTEAFF.

The V gene is TRBV24-1, the J gene TRBJ2-3; 7 bases agree with TRBD2. CDR1 is KGHDR and CDR2 is SFDVKD in the germline V gene. The CDR3 extends over 15 amino acids. The trim removed 1 base at V and 1 base at J, leaving 1 base unmatched. The CDR3 bases are TGTGCCACCAGTGATTTCCGGGGGGGCACAGATACGCAGTATTTT. Its protein product is CATSDFRGGTDTQYF.

The rearrangement links TRBV27 to TRBJ1-1; D unresolved. The CDR3 runs to 13 residues. The germline V and J ends were trimmed by 3 bases and 3 bases, with 8 bases remaining between them. Germline V CDR1 and CDR2: MNHEY, SMNVEV (reference sequence). This chain's CDR3 is CASSFSLDTEAFF. The CDR3 bases are TGTGCCAGCAGTTTTAGTCTGGACACTGAAGCTTTCTTT.

This clonotype was picked up many times. The chain couples TRBV12-3 or TRBV12-4 to TRBJ2-6; no clear D gene. V was cut by 3 bases and J by 1 base, with 7 bases left in between. This CDR3 spans 15 amino acids. The CDR3 loop reads CASSLTSSGANVLTF. The DNA of the CDR3 is TGTGCCAGCAGTTTGACTTCTTCTGGGGCCAACGTCCTGACTTTC.

This clonotype has at least ten counts. The rearrangement uses TRBV5-6 and TRBJ2-5; 10 bases agree with TRBD2. CDR3 length equals 16 residues. Germline lookup yields CDR1 SGHDT and CDR2 YYEEEE. V trimming: 1 base; J trimming: 5 bases; junction bases outside the gene matches: 8. CDR3 coding DNA: TGTGCCAGCAGCTTGCCCCCAGCGGGGGGGCGTGAGACCCAGTACTTC. Amino acids: CASSLPPAGGRETQYF. Filled out from reference TRBV5-6 and TRBJ2-5, the complete variable domain reads DAGVTQSPTHLIKTRGQQVTLRCSPKSGHDTVSWYQQALGQGPQFIFQYYEEEERQRGNFPDRFSGHQFPNYSSELNVNALLLGDSALYLCASSLPPAGGRETQYFGPGTRLLVL.

V and J are TRBV19 and TRBJ1-2; weak D call: TRBD1 (5 bases). Germline CDR1 is LNHDA and CDR2 is SQIVND (reference sequence). V lost 4 bases to trimming and J lost 5 bases, with 23 bases between them. This CDR3 is built from 17 residues. Written as DNA, the CDR3 is TGTGCCAGTAGTAGTACCGGGACGGCGTCGTTCGGGTATGGCTACACCTTC. This sequence encodes CASSSTGTASFGYGYTF. The full variable domain, rest sourced from reference TRBV19 and TRBJ1-2, is DGGITQSPKYLFRKEGQNVTLSCEQNLNHDAMYWYRQDPGQGLRLIYYSQIVNDFQKGDIAEGYSVSREKKESFPLTVTSAQKNPTAFYLCASSSTGTASFGYGYTFGSGTRLTVV.

This clonotype has a handful of counts. The chain links TRBV7-2 to TRBJ2-1; 9 bases match TRBD2. The CDR3 sequence is 16 residues long. Germline V gene data show CDR1 as SGHTA and CDR2 as FQGNSA. Germline trimming cut 0 bases from V and 4 bases from J; bases unmatched to any gene: 4. The CDR3 region has the DNA TGTGCCAGCAGCTTAGCCCGCCTAGCGGGATACAATGAGCAGTTCTTC. This gives the protein CASSLARLAGYNEQFF.